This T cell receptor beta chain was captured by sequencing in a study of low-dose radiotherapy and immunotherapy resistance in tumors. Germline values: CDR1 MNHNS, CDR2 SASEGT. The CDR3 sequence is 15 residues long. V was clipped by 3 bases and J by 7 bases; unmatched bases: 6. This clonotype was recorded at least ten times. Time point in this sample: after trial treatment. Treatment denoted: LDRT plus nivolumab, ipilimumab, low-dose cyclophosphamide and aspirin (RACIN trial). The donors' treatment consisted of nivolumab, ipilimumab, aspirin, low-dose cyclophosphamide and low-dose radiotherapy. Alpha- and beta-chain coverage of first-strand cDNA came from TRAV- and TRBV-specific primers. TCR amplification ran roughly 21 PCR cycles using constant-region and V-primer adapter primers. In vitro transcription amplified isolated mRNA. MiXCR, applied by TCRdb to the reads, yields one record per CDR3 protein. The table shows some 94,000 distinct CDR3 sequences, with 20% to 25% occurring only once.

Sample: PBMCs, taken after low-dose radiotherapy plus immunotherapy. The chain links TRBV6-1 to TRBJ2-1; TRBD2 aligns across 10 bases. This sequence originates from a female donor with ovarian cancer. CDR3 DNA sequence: TGTGCCAGCAGTGACCCGGGACTAGCGAGAAATGAGCAGTTCTTC. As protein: CASSDPGLARNEQFF.